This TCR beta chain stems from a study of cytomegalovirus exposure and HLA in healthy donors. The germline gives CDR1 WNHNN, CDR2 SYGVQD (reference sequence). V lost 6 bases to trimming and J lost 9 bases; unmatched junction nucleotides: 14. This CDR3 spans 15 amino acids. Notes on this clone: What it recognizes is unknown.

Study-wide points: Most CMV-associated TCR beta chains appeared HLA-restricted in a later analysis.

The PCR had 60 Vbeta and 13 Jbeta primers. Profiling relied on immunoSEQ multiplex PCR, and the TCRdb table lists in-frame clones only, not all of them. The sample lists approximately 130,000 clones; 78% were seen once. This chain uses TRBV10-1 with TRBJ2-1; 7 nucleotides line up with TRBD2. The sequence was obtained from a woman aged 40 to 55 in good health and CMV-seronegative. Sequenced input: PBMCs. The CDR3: CASRGDYKVCSEQFF. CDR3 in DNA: TGCGCCAGCAGGGGGGACTATAAAGTTTGTAGTGAGCAGTTCTTC.